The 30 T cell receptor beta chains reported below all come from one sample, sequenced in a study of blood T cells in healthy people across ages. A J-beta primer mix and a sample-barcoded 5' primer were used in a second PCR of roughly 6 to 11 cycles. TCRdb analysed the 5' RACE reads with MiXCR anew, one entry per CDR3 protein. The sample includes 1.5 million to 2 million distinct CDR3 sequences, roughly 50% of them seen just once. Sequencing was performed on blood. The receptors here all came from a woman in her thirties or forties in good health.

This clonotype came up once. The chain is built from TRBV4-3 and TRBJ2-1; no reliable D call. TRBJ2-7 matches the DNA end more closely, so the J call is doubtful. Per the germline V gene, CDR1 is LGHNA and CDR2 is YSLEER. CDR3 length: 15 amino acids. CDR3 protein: CASSQDQVARNEQYF. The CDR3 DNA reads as TGCGCCAGCAGCCAAGATCAGGTGGCGCGGAATGAGCAGTACTTC.

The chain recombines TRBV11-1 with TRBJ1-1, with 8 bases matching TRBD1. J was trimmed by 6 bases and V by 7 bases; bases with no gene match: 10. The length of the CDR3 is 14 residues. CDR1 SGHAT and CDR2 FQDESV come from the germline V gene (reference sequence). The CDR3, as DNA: TGTGCCAGCAACTCACGGACAGGGCGGGCTGAAGCTTTCTTT. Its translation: CASNSRTGRAEAFF.

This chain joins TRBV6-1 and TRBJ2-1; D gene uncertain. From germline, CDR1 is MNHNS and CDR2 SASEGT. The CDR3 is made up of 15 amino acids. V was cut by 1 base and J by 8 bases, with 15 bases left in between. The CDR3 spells CASSEEASPSHEQFF. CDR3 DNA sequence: TGTGCCAGCAGTGAAGAAGCGTCGCCATCCCATGAGCAGTTCTTC.

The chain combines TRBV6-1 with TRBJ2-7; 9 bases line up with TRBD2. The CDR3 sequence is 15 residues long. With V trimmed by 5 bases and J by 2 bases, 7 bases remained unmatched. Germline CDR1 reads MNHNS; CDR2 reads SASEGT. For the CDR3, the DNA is TGTGCCAGCAGTATTAGCGGGGGACGAACCTACGAGCAGTACTTC. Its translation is CASSISGGRTYEQYF.

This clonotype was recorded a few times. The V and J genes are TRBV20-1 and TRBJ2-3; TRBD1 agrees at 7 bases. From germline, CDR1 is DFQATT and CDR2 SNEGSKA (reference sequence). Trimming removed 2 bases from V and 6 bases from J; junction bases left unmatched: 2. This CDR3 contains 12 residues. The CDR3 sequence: CSARLQGDTQYF. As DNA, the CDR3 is TGCAGTGCTAGATTACAGGGGGATACGCAGTATTTT.

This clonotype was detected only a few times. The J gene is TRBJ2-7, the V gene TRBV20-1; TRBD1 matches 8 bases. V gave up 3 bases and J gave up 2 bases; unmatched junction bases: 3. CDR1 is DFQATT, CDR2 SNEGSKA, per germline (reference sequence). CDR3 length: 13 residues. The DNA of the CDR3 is TGCAGTGCTAGCCAGGACAGGGCCTACGAGCAGTACTTC. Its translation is CSASQDRAYEQYF.

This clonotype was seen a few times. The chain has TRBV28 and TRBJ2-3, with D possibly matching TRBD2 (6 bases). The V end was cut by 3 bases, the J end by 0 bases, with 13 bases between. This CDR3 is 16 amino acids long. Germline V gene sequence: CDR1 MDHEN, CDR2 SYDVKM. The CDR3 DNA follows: TGTGCCAGCAGTTTTTGGGGAGCGGGTAGCACAGATACGCAGTATTTT. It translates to CASSFWGAGSTDTQYF.

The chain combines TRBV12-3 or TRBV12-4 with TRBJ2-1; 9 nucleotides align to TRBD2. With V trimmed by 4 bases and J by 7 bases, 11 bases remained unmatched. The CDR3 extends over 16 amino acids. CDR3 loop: CASSSVGGGARNEQFF. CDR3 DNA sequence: TGTGCCAGCAGTTCAGTAGGCGGGGGGGCTCGAAATGAGCAGTTCTTC.

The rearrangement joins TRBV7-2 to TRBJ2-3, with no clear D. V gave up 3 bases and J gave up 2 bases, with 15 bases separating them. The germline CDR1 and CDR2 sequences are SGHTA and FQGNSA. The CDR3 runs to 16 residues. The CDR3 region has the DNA TGTGCCAGCAGCTTCCTACCGTTGCAGTTCACAGATACGCAGTATTTT. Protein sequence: CASSFLPLQFTDTQYF.

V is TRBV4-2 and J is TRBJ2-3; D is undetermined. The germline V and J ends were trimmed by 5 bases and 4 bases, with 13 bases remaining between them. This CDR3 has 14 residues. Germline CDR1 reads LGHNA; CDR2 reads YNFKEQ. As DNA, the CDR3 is TGTGCCAGCAGCGTATCTGTAGCTCCAGATACGCAGTATTTT. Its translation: CASSVSVAPDTQYF.

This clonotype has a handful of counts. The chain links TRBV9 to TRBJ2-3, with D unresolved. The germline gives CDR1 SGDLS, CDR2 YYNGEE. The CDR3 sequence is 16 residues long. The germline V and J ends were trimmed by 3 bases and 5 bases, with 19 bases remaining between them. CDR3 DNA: TGTGCCAGCAGCGGCCAGCCGGCCTCGGCAGGAGATACGCAGTATTTT. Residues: CASSGQPASAGDTQYF.

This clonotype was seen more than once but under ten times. The CDR3 reads CASSLVLPRSGWADTQYF. The DNA of the CDR3 is TGTGCCAGCAGCTTAGTCCTACCCAGATCAGGGTGGGCAGATACGCAGTATTTT. The rearrangement uses TRBV7-2 and TRBJ2-3; tentative D call: TRBD1 (5 bases). The CDR3 is 18 amino acids. The V end lost 1 base, the J end lost 4 bases, and 21 bases lay between the germline ends. Per germline, CDR1 SGHTA and CDR2 FQGNSA.

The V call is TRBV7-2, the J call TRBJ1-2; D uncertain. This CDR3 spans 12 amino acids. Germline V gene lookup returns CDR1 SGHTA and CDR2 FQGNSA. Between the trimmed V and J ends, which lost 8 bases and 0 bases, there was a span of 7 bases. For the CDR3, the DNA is TGTGCCAGCGGGGAAGCTAACTATGGCTACACCTTC. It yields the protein CASGEANYGYTF.

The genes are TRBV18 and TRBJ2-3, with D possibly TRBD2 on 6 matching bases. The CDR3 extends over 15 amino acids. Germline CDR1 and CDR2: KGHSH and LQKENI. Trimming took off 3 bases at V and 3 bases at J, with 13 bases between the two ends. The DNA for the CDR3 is TGTGCCAGCTCACCTTCCCTAGCGTCGACAGATACGCAGTATTTT. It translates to CASSPSLASTDTQYF. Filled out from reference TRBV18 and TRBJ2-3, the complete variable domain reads NAGVMQNPRHLVRRRGQEARLRCSPMKGHSHVYWYRQLPEEGLKFMVYLQKENIIDESGMPKERFSAEFPKEGPSILRIQQVVRGDSAAYFCASSPSLASTDTQYFGPGTRLTVL.

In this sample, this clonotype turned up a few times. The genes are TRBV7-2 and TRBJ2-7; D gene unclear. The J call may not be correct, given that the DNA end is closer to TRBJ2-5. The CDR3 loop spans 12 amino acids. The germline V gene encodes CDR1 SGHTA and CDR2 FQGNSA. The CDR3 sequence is CASSEQVVTQYF. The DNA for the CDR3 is TGTGCCAGCAGCGAGCAGGTCGTGACCCAGTACTTC.

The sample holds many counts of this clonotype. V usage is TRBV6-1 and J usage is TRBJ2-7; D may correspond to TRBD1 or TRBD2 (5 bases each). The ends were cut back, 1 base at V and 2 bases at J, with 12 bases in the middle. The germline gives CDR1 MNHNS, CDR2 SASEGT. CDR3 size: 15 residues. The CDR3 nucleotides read TGTGCCAGCAGTGAAGTGGGGCAGGGACCCTACGAGCAGTACTTC. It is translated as CASSEVGQGPYEQYF.

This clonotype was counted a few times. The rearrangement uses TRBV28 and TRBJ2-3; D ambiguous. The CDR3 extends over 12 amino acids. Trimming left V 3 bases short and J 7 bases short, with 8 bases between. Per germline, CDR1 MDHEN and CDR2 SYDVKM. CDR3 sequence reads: CASSFRVYTQYF. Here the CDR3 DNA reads TGTGCCAGCAGTTTCCGGGTATATACGCAGTATTTT. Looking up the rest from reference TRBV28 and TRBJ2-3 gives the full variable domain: DVKVTQSSRYLVKRTGEKVFLECVQDMDHENMFWYRQDPGLGLRLIYFSYDVKMKEKGDIPEGYSVSREKKERFSLILESASTNQTSMYLCASSFRVYTQYFGPGTRLTVL.

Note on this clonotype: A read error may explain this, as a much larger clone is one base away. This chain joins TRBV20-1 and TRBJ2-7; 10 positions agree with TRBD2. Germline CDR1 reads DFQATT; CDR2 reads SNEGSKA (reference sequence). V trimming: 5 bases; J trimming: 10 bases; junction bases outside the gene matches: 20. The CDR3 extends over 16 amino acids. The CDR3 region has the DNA TGCAGTGCTGGCCGTGATAGCGGGGGGCTAAGCGACGTTCAGTACTTC. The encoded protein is CSAGRDSGGLSDVQYF.

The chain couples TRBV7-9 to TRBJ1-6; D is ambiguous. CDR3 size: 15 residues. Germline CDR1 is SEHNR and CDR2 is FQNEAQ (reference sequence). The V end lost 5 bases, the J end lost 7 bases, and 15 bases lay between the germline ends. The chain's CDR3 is CASSQRTVSNSPLHF. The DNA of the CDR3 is TGTGCCAGCAGCCAGCGGACGGTTAGCAATTCACCCCTCCACTTT. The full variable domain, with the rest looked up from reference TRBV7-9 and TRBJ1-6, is DTGVSQNPRHKITKRGQNVTFRCDPISEHNRLYWYRQTLGQGPEFLTYFQNEAQLEKSRLLSDRFSAERPKGSFSTLEIQRTEQGDSAMYLCASSQRTVSNSPLHFGNGTRLTVT.

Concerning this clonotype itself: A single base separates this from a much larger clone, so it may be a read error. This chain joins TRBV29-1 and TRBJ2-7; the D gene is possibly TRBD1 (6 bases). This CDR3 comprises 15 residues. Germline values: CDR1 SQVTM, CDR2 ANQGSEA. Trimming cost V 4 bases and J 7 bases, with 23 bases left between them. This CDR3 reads CSVASGQYGTNEQYF. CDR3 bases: TGCAGCGTTGCCAGCGGACAGTATGGCACAAATGAGCAGTACTTC.

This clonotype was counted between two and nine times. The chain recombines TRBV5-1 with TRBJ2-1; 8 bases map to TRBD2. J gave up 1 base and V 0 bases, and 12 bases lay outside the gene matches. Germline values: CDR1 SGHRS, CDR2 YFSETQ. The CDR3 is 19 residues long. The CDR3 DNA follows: TGCGCCAGCAGCTTGGTCAACGGGGGGGCCGATAGGTCCTACAATGAGCAGTTCTTC. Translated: CASSLVNGGADRSYNEQFF.

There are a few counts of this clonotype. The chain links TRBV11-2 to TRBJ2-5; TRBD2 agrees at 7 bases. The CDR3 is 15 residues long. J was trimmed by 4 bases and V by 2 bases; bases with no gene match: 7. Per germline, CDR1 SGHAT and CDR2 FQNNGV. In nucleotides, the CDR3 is TGTGCCAGCAGCTTATTAAGCGGGGCTGGAGAGACCCAGTACTTC. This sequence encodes CASSLLSGAGETQYF. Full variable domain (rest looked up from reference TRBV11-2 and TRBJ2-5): EAGVAQSPRYKIIEKRQSVAFWCNPISGHATLYWYQQILGQGPKLLIQFQNNGVVDDSQLPKDRFSAERLKGVDSTLKIQPAKLEDSAVYLCASSLLSGAGETQYFGPGTRLLVL.

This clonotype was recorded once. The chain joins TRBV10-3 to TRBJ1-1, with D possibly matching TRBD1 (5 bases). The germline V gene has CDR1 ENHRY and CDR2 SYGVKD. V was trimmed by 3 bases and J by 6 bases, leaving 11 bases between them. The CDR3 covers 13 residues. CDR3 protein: CAISDAGVAEAFF. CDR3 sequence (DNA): TGTGCCATCAGTGACGCGGGGGTCGCTGAAGCTTTCTTT.

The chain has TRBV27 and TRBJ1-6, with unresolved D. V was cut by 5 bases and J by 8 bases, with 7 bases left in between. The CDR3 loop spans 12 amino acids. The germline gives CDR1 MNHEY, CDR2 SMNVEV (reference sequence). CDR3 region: CASSTIYSPLHF. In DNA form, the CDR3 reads TGTGCCAGCAGTACGATTTATTCACCCCTCCACTTT.

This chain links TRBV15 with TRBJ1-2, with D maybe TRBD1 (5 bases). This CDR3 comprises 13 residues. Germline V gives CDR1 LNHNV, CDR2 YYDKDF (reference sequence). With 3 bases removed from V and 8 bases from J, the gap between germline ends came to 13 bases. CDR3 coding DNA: TGTGCCACCAGCAGGACAGTCGAAGAAGGCTACACCTTC. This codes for CATSRTVEEGYTF.

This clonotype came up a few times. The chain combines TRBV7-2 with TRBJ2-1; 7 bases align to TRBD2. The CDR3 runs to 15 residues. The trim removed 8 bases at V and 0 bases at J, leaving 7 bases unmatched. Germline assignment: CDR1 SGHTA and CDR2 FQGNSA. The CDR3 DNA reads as TGTGCCAGCTGCAACGGGGGGAGCTCCTACAATGAGCAGTTCTTC. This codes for CASCNGGSSYNEQFF.

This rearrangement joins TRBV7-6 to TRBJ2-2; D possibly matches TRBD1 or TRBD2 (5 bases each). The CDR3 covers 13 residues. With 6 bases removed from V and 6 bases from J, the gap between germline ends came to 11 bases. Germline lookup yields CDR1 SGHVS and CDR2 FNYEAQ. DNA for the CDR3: TGTGCCAGCAGGCCTGGGGGTGCCGGGGAGCTGTTTTTT. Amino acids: CASRPGGAGELFF.

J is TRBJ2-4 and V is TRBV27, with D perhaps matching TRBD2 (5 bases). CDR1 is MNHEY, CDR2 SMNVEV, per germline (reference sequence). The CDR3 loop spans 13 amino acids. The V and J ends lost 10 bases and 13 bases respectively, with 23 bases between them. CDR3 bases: TGTGCCACCTGGGCCCTTCTTGGGAGTGAGCAGTACTTC. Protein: CATWALLGSEQYF.

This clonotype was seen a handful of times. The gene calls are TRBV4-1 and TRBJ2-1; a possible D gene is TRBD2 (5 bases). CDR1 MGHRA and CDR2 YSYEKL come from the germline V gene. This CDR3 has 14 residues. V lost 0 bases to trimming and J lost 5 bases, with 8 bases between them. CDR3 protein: CASSQEPGNNEQFF. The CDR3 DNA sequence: TGCGCCAGCAGCCAAGAACCGGGAAACAATGAGCAGTTCTTC.

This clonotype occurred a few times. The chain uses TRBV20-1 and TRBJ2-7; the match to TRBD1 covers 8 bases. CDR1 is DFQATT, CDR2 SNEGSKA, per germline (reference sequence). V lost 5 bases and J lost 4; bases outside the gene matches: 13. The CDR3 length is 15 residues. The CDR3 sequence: CSAGVGTGSMYEQYF. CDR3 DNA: TGCAGTGCTGGGGTGGGGACAGGTAGTATGTACGAGCAGTACTTC.